The present T cell receptor (beta chain) was sequenced within a study of blood T cell repertoires in COVID-19. About the research overall: The United States, Italy and Spain supplied acute and convalescent COVID-19 samples.

Authors' analysis steps: Reference gene primer amplification gave estimated nucleated cell counts. Data came from immunoSEQ multiplex PCR; TCRdb stores just in-frame clones and leaves some out. V, J and clone size were drawn from that table, and D and trimming were deduced from the DNA. The data hold some 48,000 clones, with about 72% observed a single time. In terms of age and location, participants ranged from about 18 to 100 years and lived in about 25 US areas. Germline assignment: CDR1 KGHDR and CDR2 SFDVKD. V lost 8 bases to trimming and J lost 5 bases; unmatched junction nucleotides: 8. The CDR3 spans 15 residues.

The TCR originated in a woman aged 45-59 years with acute COVID-19. The chain uses TRBV24-1 and TRBJ1-6, with 7 bases lining up with TRBD1. The material sequenced was PBMCs or T cells enriched from blood (not recorded which). The CDR3 loop reads CATKTQGLHNSPLHF. The CDR3 bases are TGTGCCACCAAGACACAGGGGTTGCATAATTCACCCCTCCACTTT.